The rows below give T cell receptor beta chains drawn from one sample of a study of T-cell reconstitution after alpha-beta-depleted transplantation in children. TCRdb itself ran the PCR reads through MiXCR, one entry per CDR3 protein. The sample carries around 450,000 distinct CDR3 sequences, around two fifths recorded once. Source: PBMCs, taken before TCRalphabeta/CD19-depleted stem cell transplant. The receptors originated from a girl aged 2 to 9 with aplastic anemia, due to receive a stem cell transplant. Each CDR3 is given with its conserved first and last residue. D genes are given only for firm matches. A row's size may be missing; if present it is once, few, many or a size class.

size: NA
D: TRBD2
V: TRBV10-2
J: TRBJ2-1
DNA: TGCGCCAGCAGTGATTGGGAGGGATCCTACAATGAGCAGTTCTTC
CDR3: CASSDWEGSYNEQFF

size: few
D: TRBD2
V: TRBV3-1
J: TRBJ2-1
DNA: TGTGCCAGCAGCCTCGGCTGGCGGGAGAGTCACAATGAGCAGTTCTTC
CDR3: CASSLGWRESHNEQFF

size: few
D: NA
V: TRBV20-1
J: TRBJ2-6
DNA: TGCAGTGCAGAAACAGGGAGGTCCAACGTCCTGACTTTC
CDR3: CSAETGRSNVLTF

size: NA
D: NA
V: TRBV5-1
J: TRBJ2-5
DNA: TGCGCCAGCAGCCCCCGGATGCGGCAAGAGACCCAGTACTTC
CDR3: CASSPRMRQETQYF

size: many
D: NA
V: TRBV15
J: TRBJ1-4
DNA: TGTGCCACCAGCAGAAATTTCAATGAAAAACTGTTTTTT
CDR3: CATSRNFNEKLFF

size: once
D: NA
V: TRBV4-1
J: TRBJ2-7
DNA: TGCGCCAGCAGCCAAGTATACGGGAGCTCCTACGAGCAGTACTTC
CDR3: CASSQVYGSSYEQYF

size: NA
D: NA
V: TRBV20-1
J: TRBJ2-4
DNA: TGCAGTGCTACCCTGGGGAGGTTGCCCAAAAACATTCAGTACTTC
CDR3: CSATLGRLPKNIQYF

size: NA
D: NA
V: TRBV20-1
J: TRBJ1-1
DNA: TGCAGTGCTAGTTTGGCCGGGGGACTAAATGAAGCTTTCTTT
CDR3: CSASLAGGLNEAFF

size: few
D: NA
V: TRBV20-1
J: TRBJ2-3
DNA: TGCAGTGCTGGGGACACCCTCACAGATACGCAGTATTTT
CDR3: CSAGDTLTDTQYF

size: NA
D: TRBD2
V: TRBV20-1
J: TRBJ2-3
DNA: TGCAGTATTCTAGCGGGATGGGAACACAGTTGGGATACGCAGTATTTT
CDR3: CSILAGWEHSWDTQYF

size: few
D: NA
V: TRBV7-9
J: TRBJ2-7
DNA: TGTGCCAGCAGCCCCGTCGGGGGCTCCTACGAGCAGTACTTC
CDR3: CASSPVGGSYEQYF

size: few
D: NA
V: TRBV6-1
J: TRBJ2-6
DNA: TGTGCCAGCGCCATCGGACGGACCTCTGGGGCCAACGTCCTGACTTTC
CDR3: CASAIGRTSGANVLTF

size: NA
D: NA
V: TRBV12-3/TRBV12-4
J: TRBJ2-3
DNA: TGTGCCAGCAGTTTGTTAGCGTCAGGGCACACAGATACGCAGTATTTT
CDR3: CASSLLASGHTDTQYF

size: NA
D: NA
V: TRBV15
J: TRBJ2-1
DNA: TGTGCCACCAGCAGAGCCAAGTCGCAACACCAGTTCTTC
CDR3: CATSRAKSQHQFF

size: many
D: TRBD2
V: TRBV7-2
J: TRBJ2-1
DNA: TGTGCCAGCAGCAACTCGGGACTAGCGGGAGGGCCAGCCTACAATGAGCAGTTCTTC
CDR3: CASSNSGLAGGPAYNEQFF

size: NA
D: NA
V: TRBV10-3
J: TRBJ2-3
DNA: TGTGCCATCAGTGAGAGAGCTAACACAGATACGCAGTATTTT
CDR3: CAISERANTDTQYF

size: NA
D: NA
V: TRBV28
J: TRBJ1-6
DNA: TGTGCCAGCAGTTTAGGGAACAGTGATAATTCACCCCTCCACTTT
CDR3: CASSLGNSDNSPLHF

size: NA
D: TRBD2
V: TRBV15
J: TRBJ2-1
DNA: TGTGCCACCGCCCGGGGTCTAGCGGTTGGCGTGCGCTCCTACAATGAGCAGTTCTTC
CDR3: CATARGLAVGVRSYNEQFF

size: NA
D: TRBD2
V: TRBV4-2
J: TRBJ2-7
DNA: TGTGCCAGCAGCCAAGATCCTAGCGGGAGAAACTACGAGCAGTACTTC
CDR3: CASSQDPSGRNYEQYF

size: few
D: NA
V: TRBV5-5
J: TRBJ2-7
DNA: TGTGCCAGCAGCTTGGGCCCGTTCTACGAGCAGTACTTC
CDR3: CASSLGPFYEQYF

size: NA
D: NA
V: TRBV5-1
J: TRBJ2-3
DNA: TGCGCCAGCAGCGAGGGCCGCGCGCAGTATTTT
CDR3: CASSEGRAQYF

size: many
D: TRBD1
V: TRBV6-1
J: TRBJ1-4
DNA: TGTGCCAGCAGACCGGGACAGGGGTTTGAAAAACTGTTTTTT
CDR3: CASRPGQGFEKLFF

size: NA
D: NA
V: TRBV29-1
J: TRBJ2-3
DNA: TGCAGCGTTGTCGACAATTCACTCAGCACAGATACGCAGTATTTT
CDR3: CSVVDNSLSTDTQYF

size: NA
D: TRBD1
V: TRBV5-5
J: TRBJ1-2
DNA: TGTGCCAGCAGCGCGGGACAGGGAGTTGGTGTCGGCTACACCTTC
CDR3: CASSAGQGVGVGYTF

size: NA
D: NA
V: TRBV28
J: TRBJ1-6
DNA: TGTGCCAGCACCCCCTCCAGGTCCTATAATTCACCCCTCCACTTT
CDR3: CASTPSRSYNSPLHF

size: NA
D: NA
V: TRBV6-5
J: TRBJ1-5
DNA: TGTGCCAGCAGTTACGACCAGGGAAATCAGCCCCAGCATTTT
CDR3: CASSYDQGNQPQHF

size: many
D: NA
V: TRBV7-2
J: TRBJ2-7
DNA: TGTGCCAGCAGCTTTGGAAGCTATTCCTACGAGCAGTACTTC
CDR3: CASSFGSYSYEQYF

size: few
D: NA
V: TRBV20-1
J: TRBJ2-2
DNA: TGCAGTGCTAGAGATCTGGGCTCAGGCACCGGGGAGCTGTTTTTT
CDR3: CSARDLGSGTGELFF

size: NA
D: TRBD2
V: TRBV3-1
J: TRBJ2-3
DNA: TGTGCCAGCAGCCAAGAGCTCGCGGGGGTAGGCACAGATACGCAGTATTTT
CDR3: CASSQELAGVGTDTQYF

size: many
D: TRBD1
V: TRBV20-1
J: TRBJ2-7
DNA: TGCAGTGCTAGGCCAGGGGGCTCCTACGAGCAGTACTTC
CDR3: CSARPGGSYEQYF

size: many
D: NA
V: TRBV30
J: TRBJ2-5
DNA: TGTGCCTGGAGTAGGCAGGGAGAGACCCAGTACTTC
CDR3: CAWSRQGETQYF

size: many
D: TRBD1
V: TRBV12-3/TRBV12-4
J: TRBJ2-5
DNA: TGTGCCAGCAGGACCGGACAGGGGGATACCCAGTACTTC
CDR3: CASRTGQGDTQYF